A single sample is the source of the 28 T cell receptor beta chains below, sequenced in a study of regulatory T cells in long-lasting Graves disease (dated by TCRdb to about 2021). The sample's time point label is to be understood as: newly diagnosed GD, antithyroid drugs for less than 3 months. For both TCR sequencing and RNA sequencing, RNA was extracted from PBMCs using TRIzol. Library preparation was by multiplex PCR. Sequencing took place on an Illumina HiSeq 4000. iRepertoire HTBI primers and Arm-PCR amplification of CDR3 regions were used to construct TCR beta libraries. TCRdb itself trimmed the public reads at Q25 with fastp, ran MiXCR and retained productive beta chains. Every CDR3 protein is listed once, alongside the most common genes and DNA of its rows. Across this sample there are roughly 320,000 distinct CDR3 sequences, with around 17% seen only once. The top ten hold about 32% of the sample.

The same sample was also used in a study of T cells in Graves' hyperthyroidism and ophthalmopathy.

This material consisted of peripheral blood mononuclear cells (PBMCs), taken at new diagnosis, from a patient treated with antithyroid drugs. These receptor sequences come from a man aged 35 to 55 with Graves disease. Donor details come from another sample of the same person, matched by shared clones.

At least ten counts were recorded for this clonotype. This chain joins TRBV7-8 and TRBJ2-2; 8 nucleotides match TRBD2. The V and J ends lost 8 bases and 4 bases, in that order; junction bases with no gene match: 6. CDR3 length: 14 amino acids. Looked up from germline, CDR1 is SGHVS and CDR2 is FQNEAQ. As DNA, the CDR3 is TGTGCCAGCCCCGGGGGGGCCACCACCGGGGAGCTGTTTTTT. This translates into CASPGGATTGELFF. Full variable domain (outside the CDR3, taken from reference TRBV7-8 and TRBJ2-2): GAGVSQSPRYKVAKRGQDVALRCDPISGHVSLFWYQQALGQGPEFLTYFQNEAQLDKSGLPSDRFFAERPEGSVSTLKIQRTQQEDSAVYLCASPGGATTGELFFGEGSRLTVL.

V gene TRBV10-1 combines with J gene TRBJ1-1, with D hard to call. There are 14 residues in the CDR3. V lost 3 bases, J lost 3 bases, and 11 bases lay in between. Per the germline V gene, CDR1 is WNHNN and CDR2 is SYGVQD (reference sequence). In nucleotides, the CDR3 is TGCGCCAGCAGTGACCTGGAGAAGGACACTGAAGCTTTCTTT. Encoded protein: CASSDLEKDTEAFF.

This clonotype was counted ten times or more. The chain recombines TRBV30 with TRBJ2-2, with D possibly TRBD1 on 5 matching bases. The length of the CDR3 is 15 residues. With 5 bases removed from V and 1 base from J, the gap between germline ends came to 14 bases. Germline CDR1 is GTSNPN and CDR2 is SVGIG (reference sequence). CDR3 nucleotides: TGTGCCTGGGACCTAACAGGATTGAACACCGGGGAGCTGTTTTTT. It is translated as CAWDLTGLNTGELFF.

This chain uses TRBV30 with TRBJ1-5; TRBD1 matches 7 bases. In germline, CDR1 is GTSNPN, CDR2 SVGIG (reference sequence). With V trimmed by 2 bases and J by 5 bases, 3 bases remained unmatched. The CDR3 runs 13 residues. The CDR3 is CAWSYGQDQPQHF. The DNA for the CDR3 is TGTGCCTGGAGTTACGGACAGGATCAGCCCCAGCATTTT.

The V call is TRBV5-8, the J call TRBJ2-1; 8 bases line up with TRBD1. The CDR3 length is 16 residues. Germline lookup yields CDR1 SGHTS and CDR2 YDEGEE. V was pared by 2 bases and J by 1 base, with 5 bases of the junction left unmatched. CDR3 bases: TGTGCCAGCAGCTTTATCGGACAGGGTTCCTACAATGAGCAGTTCTTC. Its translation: CASSFIGQGSYNEQFF.

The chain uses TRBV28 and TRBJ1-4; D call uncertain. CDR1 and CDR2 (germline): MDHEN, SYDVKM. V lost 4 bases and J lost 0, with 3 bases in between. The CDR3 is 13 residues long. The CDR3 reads CASSSPTNEKLFF. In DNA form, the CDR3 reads TGTGCCAGCAGTTCTCCAACTAATGAAAAACTGTTTTTT.

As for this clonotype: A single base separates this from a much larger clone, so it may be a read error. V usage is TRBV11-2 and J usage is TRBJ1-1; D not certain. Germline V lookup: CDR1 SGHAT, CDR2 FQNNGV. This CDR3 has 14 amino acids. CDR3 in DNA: TGTGCCAGCAGCTTACGTCGGATGAACACTGGAGCTTTCTTT. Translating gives CASSLRRMNTGAFF.

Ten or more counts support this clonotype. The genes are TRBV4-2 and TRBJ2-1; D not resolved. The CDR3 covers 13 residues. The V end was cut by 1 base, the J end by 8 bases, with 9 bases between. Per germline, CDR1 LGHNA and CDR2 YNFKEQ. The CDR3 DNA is TGTGCCAGCAGCCAAGTGGTTCAGGATGAGCAGTTCTTC. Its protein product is CASSQVVQDEQFF.

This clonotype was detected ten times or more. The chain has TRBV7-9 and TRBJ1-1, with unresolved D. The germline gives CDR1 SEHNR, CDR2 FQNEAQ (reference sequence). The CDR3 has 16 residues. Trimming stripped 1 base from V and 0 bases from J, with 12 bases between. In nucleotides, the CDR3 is TGTGCCAGCAGCTTAGGGGTAGGACCAGTGAACACTGAAGCTTTCTTT. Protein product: CASSLGVGPVNTEAFF.

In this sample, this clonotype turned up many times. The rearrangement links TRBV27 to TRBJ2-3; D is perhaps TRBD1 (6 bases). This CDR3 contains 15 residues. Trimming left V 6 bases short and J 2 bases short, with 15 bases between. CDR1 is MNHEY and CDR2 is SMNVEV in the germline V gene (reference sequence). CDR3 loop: CASSPQGRVTDTQYF. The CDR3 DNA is TGTGCCAGCAGCCCACAGGGAAGGGTCACAGATACGCAGTATTTT.

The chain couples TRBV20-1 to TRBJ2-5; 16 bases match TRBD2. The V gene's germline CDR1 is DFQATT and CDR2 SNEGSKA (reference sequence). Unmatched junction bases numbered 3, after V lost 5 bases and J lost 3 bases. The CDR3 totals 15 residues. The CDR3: CSAPGTSGGEETQYF. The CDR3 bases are TGCAGTGCTCCCGGGACTAGCGGGGGGGAAGAGACCCAGTACTTC.

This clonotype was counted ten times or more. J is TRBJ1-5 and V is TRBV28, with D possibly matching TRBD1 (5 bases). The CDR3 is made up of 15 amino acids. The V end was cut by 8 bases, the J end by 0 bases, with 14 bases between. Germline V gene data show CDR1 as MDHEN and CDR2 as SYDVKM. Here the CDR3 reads CASLGRQTSNQPQHF. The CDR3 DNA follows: TGTGCCAGCCTCGGGCGACAGACTAGCAATCAGCCCCAGCATTTT.

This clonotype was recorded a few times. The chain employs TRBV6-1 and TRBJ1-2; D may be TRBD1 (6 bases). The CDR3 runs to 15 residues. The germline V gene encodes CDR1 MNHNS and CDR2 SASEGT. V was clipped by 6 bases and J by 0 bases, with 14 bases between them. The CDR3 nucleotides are TGTGCCAGCAGGGACACGGGGGGCTCTAACTATGGCTACACCTTC. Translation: CASRDTGGSNYGYTF.

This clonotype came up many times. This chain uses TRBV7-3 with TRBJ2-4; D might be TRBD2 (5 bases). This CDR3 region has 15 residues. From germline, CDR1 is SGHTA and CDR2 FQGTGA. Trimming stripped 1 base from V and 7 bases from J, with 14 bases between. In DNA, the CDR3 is TGTGCCAGCAGCTTAAACGGAGGAGCCATGAACATTCAGTACTTC. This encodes CASSLNGGAMNIQYF.

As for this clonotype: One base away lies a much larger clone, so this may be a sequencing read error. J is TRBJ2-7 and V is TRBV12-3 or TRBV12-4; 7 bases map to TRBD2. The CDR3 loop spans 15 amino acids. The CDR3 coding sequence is TGTGCCAGCAGTCCGACCCGTTCGCGGGACTACGAGCAGCACTTC. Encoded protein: CASSPTRSRDYEQHF.

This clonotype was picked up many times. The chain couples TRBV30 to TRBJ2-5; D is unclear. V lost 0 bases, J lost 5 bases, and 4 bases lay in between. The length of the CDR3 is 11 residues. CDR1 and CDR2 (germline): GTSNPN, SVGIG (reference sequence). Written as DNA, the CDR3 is TGTGCCTGGAGTGTAGCGGAGACCCAGTACTTC. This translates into CAWSVAETQYF.

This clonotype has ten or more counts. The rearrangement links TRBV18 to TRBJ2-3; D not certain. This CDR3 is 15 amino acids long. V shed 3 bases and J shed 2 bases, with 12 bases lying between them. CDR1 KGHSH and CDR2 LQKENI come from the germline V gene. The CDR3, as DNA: TGTGCCAGCTCACCCCGATGGGGTCCCACAGATACGCAGTATTTT. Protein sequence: CASSPRWGPTDTQYF.

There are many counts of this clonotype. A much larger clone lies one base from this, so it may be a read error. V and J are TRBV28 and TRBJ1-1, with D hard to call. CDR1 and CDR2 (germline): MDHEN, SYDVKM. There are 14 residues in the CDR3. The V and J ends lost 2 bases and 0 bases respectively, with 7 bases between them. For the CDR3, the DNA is TGTGCCAGCAGTTTACCCTTCATGAACACTGAAGCTTTCTTT. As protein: CASSLPFMNTEAFF.

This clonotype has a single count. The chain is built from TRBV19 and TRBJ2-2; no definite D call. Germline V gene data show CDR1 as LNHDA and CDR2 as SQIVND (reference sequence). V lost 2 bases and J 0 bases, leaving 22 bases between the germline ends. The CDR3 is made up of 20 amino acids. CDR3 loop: CASSIPPWDPDLTNTGELFF. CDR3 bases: TGTGCCAGTAGTATACCCCCTTGGGATCCGGACCTAACGAACACCGGGGAGCTGTTTTTT. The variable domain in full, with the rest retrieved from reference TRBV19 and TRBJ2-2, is DGGITQSPKYLFRKEGQNVTLSCEQNLNHDAMYWYRQDPGQGLRLIYYSQIVNDFQKGDIAEGYSVSREKKESFPLTVTSAQKNPTAFYLCASSIPPWDPDLTNTGELFFGEGSRLTVL.

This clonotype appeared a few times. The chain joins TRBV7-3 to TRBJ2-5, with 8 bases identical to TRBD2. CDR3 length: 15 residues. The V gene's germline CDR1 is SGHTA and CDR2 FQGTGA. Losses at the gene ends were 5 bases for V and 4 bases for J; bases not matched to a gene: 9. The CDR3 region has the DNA TGTGCCAGCAGCCCCACCCGGGGGGGGAGAGAGACCCAGTACTTC. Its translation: CASSPTRGGRETQYF. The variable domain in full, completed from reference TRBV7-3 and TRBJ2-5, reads GAGVSQTPSNKVTEKGKYVELRCDPISGHTALYWYRQSLGQGPEFLIYFQGTGAADDSGLPNDRFFAVRPEGSVSTLKIQRTERGDSAVYLCASSPTRGGRETQYFGPGTRLLVL.

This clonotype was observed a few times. Written as DNA, the CDR3 is TGTGCCAGCAGTTTACCCACGAACACCGGGGAGCTGTTTTTT. Translation gives CASSLPTNTGELFF. The chain is built from TRBV28 and TRBJ2-2, with D hard to call. V gave up 2 bases and J gave up 0 bases, with 4 bases separating them. The CDR3 is made up of 14 amino acids. The V gene's germline CDR1 is MDHEN and CDR2 SYDVKM.

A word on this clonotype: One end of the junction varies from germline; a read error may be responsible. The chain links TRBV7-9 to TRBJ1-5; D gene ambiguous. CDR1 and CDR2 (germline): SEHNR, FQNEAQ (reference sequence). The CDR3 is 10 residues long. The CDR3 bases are TGTGCCAGTAGCTTAGAGCTCCAGCATTTT. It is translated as CASSLELQHF.

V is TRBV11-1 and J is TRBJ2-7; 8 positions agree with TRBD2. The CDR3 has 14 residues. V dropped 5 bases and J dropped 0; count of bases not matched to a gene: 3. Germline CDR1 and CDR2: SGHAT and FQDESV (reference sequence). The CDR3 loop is CASSRLAPSYEQYF. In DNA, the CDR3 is TGTGCCAGCAGCCGACTAGCGCCCTCCTACGAGCAGTACTTC.

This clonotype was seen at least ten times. CDR3 region: CASSFQQGRNTEAFF. Here the CDR3 DNA reads TGTGCCAGCAGTTTCCAACAGGGGAGGAACACTGAAGCTTTCTTT. The chain links TRBV28 to TRBJ1-1; 7 bases match TRBD1. The germline CDR1 and CDR2 sequences are MDHEN and SYDVKM. The CDR3 runs 15 residues. V lost 3 bases and J lost 1; bases outside the gene matches: 5.

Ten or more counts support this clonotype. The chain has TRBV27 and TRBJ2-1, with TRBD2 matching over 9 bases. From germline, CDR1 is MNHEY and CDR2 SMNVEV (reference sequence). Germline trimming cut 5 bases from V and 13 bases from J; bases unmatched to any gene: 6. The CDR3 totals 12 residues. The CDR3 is CASSPQRGAQFF. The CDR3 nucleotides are TGTGCCAGCAGTCCTCAGCGGGGGGCCCAGTTCTTC.

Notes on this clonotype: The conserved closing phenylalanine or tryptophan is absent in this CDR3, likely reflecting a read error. The CDR3 reads CATSDRTGDIYNEQFS. The CDR3 bases are TGTGCCACCAGTGACCGGACAGGGGATATCTACAATGAGCAGTTCTCC. The rearrangement links TRBV24-1 to TRBJ2-1; 9 positions match TRBD1. The germline CDR1 and CDR2 sequences are KGHDR and SFDVKD. Trimming took 4 bases from V and 3 from J; bases not matched to a gene: 6. The CDR3 spans 16 residues.

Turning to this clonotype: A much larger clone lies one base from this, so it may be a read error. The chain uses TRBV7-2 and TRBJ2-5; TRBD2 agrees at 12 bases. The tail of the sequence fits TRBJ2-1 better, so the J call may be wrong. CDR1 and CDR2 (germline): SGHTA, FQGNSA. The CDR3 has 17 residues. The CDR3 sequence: CASSFRLAGATLNEQFF. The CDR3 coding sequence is TGTGCCAGCAGCTTTAGACTAGCGGGGGCCACGCTCAATGAGCAGTTCTTC.

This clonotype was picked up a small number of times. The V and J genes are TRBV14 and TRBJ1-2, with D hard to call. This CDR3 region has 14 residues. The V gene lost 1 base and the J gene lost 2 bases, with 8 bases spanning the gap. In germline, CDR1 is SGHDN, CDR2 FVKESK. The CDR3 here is CASSQGGQNYGYTF. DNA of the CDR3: TGTGCCAGCAGCCAAGGAGGTCAGAACTATGGCTACACCTTC.